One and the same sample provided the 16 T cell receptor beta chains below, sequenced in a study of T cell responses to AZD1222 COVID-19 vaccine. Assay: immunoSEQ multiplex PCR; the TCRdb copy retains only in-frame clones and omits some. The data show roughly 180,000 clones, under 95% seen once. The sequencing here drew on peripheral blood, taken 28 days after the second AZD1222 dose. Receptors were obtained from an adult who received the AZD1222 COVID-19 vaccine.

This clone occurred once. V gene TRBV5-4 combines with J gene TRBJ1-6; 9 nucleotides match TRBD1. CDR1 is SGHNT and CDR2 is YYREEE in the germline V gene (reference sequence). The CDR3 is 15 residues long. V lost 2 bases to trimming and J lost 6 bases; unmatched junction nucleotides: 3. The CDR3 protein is CASSFGTGSNSPLHF. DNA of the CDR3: TGTGCCAGCAGCTTCGGGACAGGGAGTAATTCACCCCTCCACTTT.

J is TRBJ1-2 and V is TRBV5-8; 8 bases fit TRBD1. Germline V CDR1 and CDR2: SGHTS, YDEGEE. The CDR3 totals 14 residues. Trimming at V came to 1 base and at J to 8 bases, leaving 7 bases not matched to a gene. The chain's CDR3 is CASSLQGALGGYTF. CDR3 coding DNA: TGTGCCAGCAGCTTGCAGGGGGCACTGGGGGGCTACACCTTC.

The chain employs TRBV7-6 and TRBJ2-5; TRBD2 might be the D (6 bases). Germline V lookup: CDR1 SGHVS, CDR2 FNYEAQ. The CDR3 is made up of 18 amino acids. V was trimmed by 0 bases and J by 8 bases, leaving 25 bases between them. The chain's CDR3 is CASSLAQTKAILLATQYF. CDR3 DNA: TGTGCCAGCAGCTTAGCGCAAACCAAGGCCATATTACTAGCTACCCAGTACTTC.

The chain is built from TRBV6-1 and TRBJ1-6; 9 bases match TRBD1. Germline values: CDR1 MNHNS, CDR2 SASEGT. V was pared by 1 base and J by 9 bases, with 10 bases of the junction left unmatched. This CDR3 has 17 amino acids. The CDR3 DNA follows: TGTGCCAGCAGTGAAGGACTGAACAGGGGGCTGAGTTCACCCCTCCACTTT. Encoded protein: CASSEGLNRGLSSPLHF.

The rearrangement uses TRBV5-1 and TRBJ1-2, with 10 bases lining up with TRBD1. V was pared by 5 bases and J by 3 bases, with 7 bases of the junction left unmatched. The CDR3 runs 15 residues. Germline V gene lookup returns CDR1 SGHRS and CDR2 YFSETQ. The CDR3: CASRSGTGVDYGYTF. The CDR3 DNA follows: TGCGCCAGCAGGTCCGGGACAGGGGTTGACTATGGCTACACCTTC.

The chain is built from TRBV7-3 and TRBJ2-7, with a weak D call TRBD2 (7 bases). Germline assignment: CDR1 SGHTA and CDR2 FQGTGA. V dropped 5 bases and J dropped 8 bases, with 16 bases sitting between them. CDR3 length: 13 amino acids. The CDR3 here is CASSPRGGGKQYF. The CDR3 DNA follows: TGTGCCAGCAGCCCGCGAGGGGGGGGCAAGCAGTACTTC. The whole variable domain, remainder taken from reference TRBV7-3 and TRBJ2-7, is GAGVSQTPSNKVTEKGKYVELRCDPISGHTALYWYRQSLGQGPEFLIYFQGTGAADDSGLPNDRFFAVRPEGSVSTLKIQRTERGDSAVYLCASSPRGGGKQYFGPGTRLTVT.

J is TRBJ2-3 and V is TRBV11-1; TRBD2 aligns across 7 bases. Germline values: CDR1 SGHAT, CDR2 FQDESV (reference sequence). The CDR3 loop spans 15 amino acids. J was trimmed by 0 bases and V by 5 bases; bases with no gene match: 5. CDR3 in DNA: TGTGCCAGCAGCAACGGGAGGCCGAGCACAGATACGCAGTATTTT. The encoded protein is CASSNGRPSTDTQYF.

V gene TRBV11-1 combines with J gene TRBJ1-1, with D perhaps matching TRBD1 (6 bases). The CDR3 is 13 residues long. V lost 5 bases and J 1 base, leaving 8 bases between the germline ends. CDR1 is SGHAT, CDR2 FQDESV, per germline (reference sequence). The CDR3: CASSRTENTEAFF. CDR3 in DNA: TGTGCCAGCAGCCGGACAGAGAACACTGAAGCTTTCTTT.

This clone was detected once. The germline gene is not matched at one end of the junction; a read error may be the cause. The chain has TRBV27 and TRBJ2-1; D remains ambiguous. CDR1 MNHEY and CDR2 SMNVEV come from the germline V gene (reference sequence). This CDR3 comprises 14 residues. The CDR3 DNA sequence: TGTGCCAGCAGCTTATCGGGCGCCCACAATGAGCAGTTCTTC. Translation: CASSLSGAHNEQFF.

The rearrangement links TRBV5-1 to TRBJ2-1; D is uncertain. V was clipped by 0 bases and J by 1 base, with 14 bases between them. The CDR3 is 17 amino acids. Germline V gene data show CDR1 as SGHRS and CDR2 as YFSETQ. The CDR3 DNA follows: TGCGCCAGCAGCTTGGGGGTTGCAGGTTCGTCCTACAATGAGCAGTTCTTC. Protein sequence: CASSLGVAGSSYNEQFF.

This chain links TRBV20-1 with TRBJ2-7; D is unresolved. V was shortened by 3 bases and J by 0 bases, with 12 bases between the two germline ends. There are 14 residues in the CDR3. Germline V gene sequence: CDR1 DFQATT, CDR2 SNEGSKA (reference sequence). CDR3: CSASPSGRSYEQYF. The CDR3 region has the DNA TGCAGTGCTAGTCCTTCGGGTCGCTCCTACGAGCAGTACTTC.

The CDR3 protein is CASRHTGTRFTNEQFF. The CDR3 nucleotides read TGTGCCAGCAGGCACACCGGGACTCGATTCACCAATGAGCAGTTCTTC. V gene TRBV28 combines with J gene TRBJ2-1; D may be TRBD2 (6 bases). V lost 6 bases and J 6 bases, leaving 21 bases between the germline ends. This CDR3 region has 16 residues. Per germline, CDR1 MDHEN and CDR2 SYDVKM. Supplemented by reference TRBV28 and TRBJ2-1, the full variable domain reads DVKVTQSSRYLVKRTGEKVFLECVQDMDHENMFWYRQDPGLGLRLIYFSYDVKMKEKGDIPEGYSVSREKKERFSLILESASTNQTSMYLCASRHTGTRFTNEQFFGPGTRLTVL.

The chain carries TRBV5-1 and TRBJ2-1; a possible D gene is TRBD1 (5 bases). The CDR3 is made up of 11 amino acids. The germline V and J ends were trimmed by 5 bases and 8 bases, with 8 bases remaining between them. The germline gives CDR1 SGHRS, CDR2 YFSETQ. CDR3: CASRDTDEQFF. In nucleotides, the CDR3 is TGCGCCAGCAGGGACACCGATGAGCAGTTCTTC. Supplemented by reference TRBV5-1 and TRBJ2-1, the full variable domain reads KAGVTQTPRYLIKTRGQQVTLSCSPISGHRSVSWYQQTPGQGLQFLFEYFSETQRNKGNFPGRFSGRQFSNSRSEMNVSTLELGDSALYLCASRDTDEQFFGPGTRLTVL.

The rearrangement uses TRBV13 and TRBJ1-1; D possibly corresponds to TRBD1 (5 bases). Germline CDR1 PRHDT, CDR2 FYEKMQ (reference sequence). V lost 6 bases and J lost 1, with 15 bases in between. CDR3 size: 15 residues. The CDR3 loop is CASRGYRDQNTEAFF. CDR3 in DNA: TGTGCCAGCAGAGGGTACCGGGACCAGAACACTGAAGCTTTCTTT.

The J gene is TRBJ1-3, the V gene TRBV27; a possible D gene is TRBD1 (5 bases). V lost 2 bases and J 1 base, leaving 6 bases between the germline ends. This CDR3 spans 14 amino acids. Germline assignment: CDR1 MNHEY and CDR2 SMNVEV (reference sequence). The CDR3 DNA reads TGTGCCAGCAGTTTAGGGGGGTCTGGAAACACCATATATTTT. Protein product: CASSLGGSGNTIYF.

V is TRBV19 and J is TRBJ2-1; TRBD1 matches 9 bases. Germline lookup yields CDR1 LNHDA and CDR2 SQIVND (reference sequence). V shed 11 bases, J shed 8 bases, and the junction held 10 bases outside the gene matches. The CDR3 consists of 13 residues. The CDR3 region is CASGDRVGYEQFF. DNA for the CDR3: TGTGCCTCCGGGGACAGGGTGGGGTATGAGCAGTTCTTC.